This is a list of T cell receptor beta chains from one sample in a study of blood T cell repertoires in COVID-19. Clones were read by immunoSEQ multiplex PCR, and TCRdb kept only the in-frame ones, dropping some. Among 150,000 to 160,000 clones, over 60% were seen once, and the ten largest hold roughly 1.7%. Sequencing input: peripheral blood. These receptors were collected from a man older than 75 with acute or convalescent COVID-19. Each CDR3 is given with its conserved first and last residue. Each record gives: D gene, J gene, V gene, clone size, CDR3 DNA, CDR3 protein. The D gene is left open where the match is weak. The size of a clone is reported for some rows only, either as once, few or many, or as a class for expanded clones.

TRBD1	TRBJ1-2	TRBV27	.	TGTGCCAGCAGTTTATACTGGCCGGGACAGGGTGACTATGGCTACACCTTC	CASSLYWPGQGDYGYTF
.	TRBJ2-1	TRBV29-1	.	TGCAGCGTGACTCTAGGGGTCTACAATGAGCAGTTCTTC	CSVTLGVYNEQFF
TRBD2	TRBJ2-2	TRBV6-6	few	TGTGCCAGCATTGCGGGGGGGCCATCCGGGGAGCTGTTTTTT	CASIAGGPSGELFF
.	TRBJ1-1	TRBV5-1	few	TGCGCCAGCAGCTTGGAGGAGGGACCGCGCAGGGCCACTGAAGCTTTCTTT	CASSLEEGPRRATEAFF
TRBD1	TRBJ1-2	TRBV2	.	TGTGCCAGCAGAGGGACAGGATGGAACTATGGCTACACCTTC	CASRGTGWNYGYTF
TRBD1	TRBJ2-1	TRBV4-2	.	TGTGCCAGCAGCCAGGGGACGGGACAGGGTTTGAATGAGCAGTTCTTC	CASSQGTGQGLNEQFF
TRBD1	TRBJ2-1	TRBV11-3	.	TGTGCCAGCAGCTTAGGAGGGGGCATTAACAATGAGCAGTTCTTC	CASSLGGGINNEQFF
TRBD1	TRBJ1-1	TRBV3-1/TRBV3-2	.	TGTGCCAGCAGCCAGCCGGGACAGGGGGTAAGGGGCGCTTTCTTT	CASSQPGQGVRGAFF
TRBD2	TRBJ2-2	TRBV9	.	TGTGCCAGCAGCGTAGGCCCCGGCAGGTGGACTAGCGGGGAGCTGTTTTTT	CASSVGPGRWTSGELFF
.	TRBJ2-7	TRBV9	.	TGTGCCAGCAGCGTAGGCCATACAGCCGAGCAGTACTTC	CASSVGHTAEQYF
TRBD1	TRBJ2-1	TRBV10-3	.	TGTGCCATCAAGACAGGGGGGGGCAATGAGCAGTTCTTC	CAIKTGGGNEQFF
.	TRBJ2-5	TRBV2	.	TGTGCCAGCAGTGAATCGGAGACCCAGTACTTC	CASSESETQYF
TRBD1	TRBJ1-2	TRBV7-2	.	TGTGCCAGCAGCCTGCGGACAGGGGAGGATGATGGCTACACCTTC	CASSLRTGEDDGYTF
TRBD1	TRBJ2-5	TRBV10-3	.	TGTGCCATCAGTGAGCAGGGACAGAGCCAAGAGACCCAGTACTTC	CAISEQGQSQETQYF
.	TRBJ2-6	TRBV18	.	TGTGCCAGCTCACCGGGCAGGGTAGGTGGGGCCAACGTCCTGACTTTC	CASSPGRVGGANVLTF
TRBD1	TRBJ1-1	TRBV19	.	TGTGCCAGTAGTACCCTGACAGGGGTGAACACTGAAGCTTTCTTT	CASSTLTGVNTEAFF
.	TRBJ2-2	TRBV3-1/TRBV3-2	.	TGTGCCAGCAGCCCGGTAAGATCGTGGGAGCTGTTTTTT	CASSPVRSWELFF
TRBD1	TRBJ2-1	TRBV6-6	few	TGTGCCAGCAGCCCAAAGACAGGGAAGGATTGGCAGTTCTTC	CASSPKTGKDWQFF
TRBD1	TRBJ1-2	TRBV6-1	.	TGTGCCAGCAGTGGGAAAGGGGGCGCCGGTCCTAACTATGGCTACACCTTC	CASSGKGGAGPNYGYTF
.	TRBJ2-1	TRBV5-1	few	TGCGCCAGCAGCCAGGACAACAATGAGCAGTTCTTC	CASSQDNNEQFF
TRBD1	TRBJ1-2	TRBV19	once	TGTGCCAGTAGTTATGACAGGGGACTCGACTATGGCTACACCTTC	CASSYDRGLDYGYTF
TRBD2	TRBJ2-3	TRBV7-9	.	TGTGCCAGCAGCGCCAGCGGGGGGACAGATACGCAGTATTTT	CASSASGGTDTQYF
.	TRBJ2-1	TRBV7-7	.	TGTGCCAGCAGCTTAGAAGGGGGCAATGAGCAGTTCTTC	CASSLEGGNEQFF
.	TRBJ2-5	TRBV7-2	few	TGTGCCAGCAGCTTAAGACACCCTCAAGAGACCCAGTACTTC	CASSLRHPQETQYF
TRBD1	TRBJ1-2	TRBV2	.	TGTGCCAGCAGACTCGGGACAGGGCAAGGCTACACCTTC	CASRLGTGQGYTF
TRBD1	TRBJ2-1	TRBV11-2	.	TGTGCCAGCAGCTTAGATAGGACAGGGCAAGCGTTCTTC	CASSLDRTGQAFF
.	TRBJ2-7	TRBV7-2	.	TGTGCCAGCAGCCAAGGAGGAGGCTACGAGCAGTACTTC	CASSQGGGYEQYF
.	TRBJ1-1	TRBV30	few	TGTGCCTGGAGCGAACAGGTTGAAGCTTTCTTT	CAWSEQVEAFF
TRBD1	TRBJ1-6	TRBV4-1	.	TGCGCCAGCAGCCAGGAACCGGGACAGGGGGCTAGCTCCTATAATTCACCCCTCCACTTT	CASSQEPGQGASSYNSPLHF
.	TRBJ2-5	TRBV7-2	.	TGTGCCAGCAGCTTTGCAGGGCAAGAGACCCAGTACTTC	CASSFAGQETQYF
.	TRBJ1-5	TRBV7-2	.	TGTGCCAGCAGCAAGGGGGGGGGTAGCAATCAGCCCCAGCATTTT	CASSKGGGSNQPQHF
.	TRBJ1-4	TRBV9	.	TGTGCCAGCAGCCCCACAGGCGCAACTAATGAAAAACTGTTTTTT	CASSPTGATNEKLFF
.	TRBJ2-2	TRBV6-4	few	TGTGCCAGCAGTGAACAGGCTGTTAACACCGGGGAGCTGTTTTTT	CASSEQAVNTGELFF
TRBD1	TRBJ2-1	TRBV19	few	TGTGCCAGTAGTCTCCTAATAGGACAGGGGTCTCCCAATGAGCAGTTCTTC	CASSLLIGQGSPNEQFF
.	TRBJ2-1	TRBV27	.	TGTGCCAGCAAGTTACAGGGTGAGGATGGTGAGCAGTTCTTC	CASKLQGEDGEQFF
.	TRBJ2-5	TRBV10-1	.	TGCGCCAGCAGTCCGGGCTCTGGGAGCATGGAGACCCAGTACTTC	CASSPGSGSMETQYF
.	TRBJ1-1	TRBV6-5	.	TGTGCCAGCAGTTACGTCCAGGCGATGAACACTGAAGCTTTCTTT	CASSYVQAMNTEAFF
TRBD2	TRBJ2-3	TRBV18	once	TGTGCCAGCTCACCATCAACTAGCGGGGGCACAGATACGCAGTATTTT	CASSPSTSGGTDTQYF
.	TRBJ2-3	TRBV5-8	.	TGTGCCAGCACCTACCGGGTTCTAGGAGATACGCAGTATTTT	CASTYRVLGDTQYF
.	TRBJ1-1	TRBV12-3/TRBV12-4	few	TGTGCCAGCAGTCGGGGGAACACTGAAGCTTTCTTT	CASSRGNTEAFF
TRBD1	TRBJ1-3	TRBV6-6	.	TGTGCCAGCACCGAAACAGGGGTCGGAAACACCATATATTTT	CASTETGVGNTIYF
TRBD2	TRBJ2-1	TRBV6-2/TRBV6-3	once	TGTGCCAGCAGTTACTCTTCGACTAGCGGGGGGGCCAGGACCGCCTACAATGAGCAGTTCTTC	CASSYSSTSGGARTAYNEQFF
TRBD1	TRBJ2-3	TRBV5-1	.	TGCGCCAGCAGCTTGGGGGGACAGGGTGGAGATACGCAGTATTTT	CASSLGGQGGDTQYF
TRBD1	TRBJ2-5	TRBV5-1	.	TGCGCCAGCAGTTACCAGGGACAGGAGGAGACCCAGTACTTC	CASSYQGQEETQYF
TRBD1	TRBJ2-1	TRBV5-1	.	TGCGCCAGCAGCGACAGCGGAGCTGGGCTCCAGACAGGGGAGCAGTTCTTC	CASSDSGAGLQTGEQFF
TRBD2	TRBJ2-7	TRBV6-2/TRBV6-3	.	TGTGCCAGCAGTTACTCGACTAGCGGGGACAGCCGAAGATCCTACGAGCAGTACTTC	CASSYSTSGDSRRSYEQYF
.	TRBJ1-2	TRBV6-1	few	TGTGCCAGCAGTGACAGGGTAGCTAACTATGGCTACACCTTC	CASSDRVANYGYTF
TRBD1	TRBJ2-7	TRBV5-1	.	TGCGCCAGCAGCTTTGACAGGGGTTTTAGCGAGCAGTACTTC	CASSFDRGFSEQYF
.	TRBJ2-3	TRBV21-1	.	TGTGCCAGCAGGGGGAGGGAGCCAGATACGCAGTATTTT	CASRGREPDTQYF